A selection of T cell receptor beta chains follows, all from one sample in a study of identical twins. TCRdb ran MiXCR on the 5' RACE reads and lists one entry per CDR3 protein. Of roughly 1,500,000 distinct CDR3 sequences listed, under 35% are singletons. The sample comprised cord blood. These receptor sequences come from a newborn girl in good health. The CDR3 runs from the conserved cysteine through the conserved F or W. D genes are given only for firm matches. Expanded clones get a size class; other rows say once, few or many, or leave the size out.

TRBJ1-6 | many | TRBV16 | . | CASSQSGAGNSPLHF | TGTGCCAGCAGCCAATCTGGGGCCGGTAATTCACCCCTCCACTTT
TRBJ2-1 | few | TRBV21-1 | . | CASSIISGSSYNEQFF | TGTGCCAGCAGCATAATTAGCGGGAGCTCCTACAATGAGCAGTTCTTC
TRBJ2-7 | few | TRBV20-1 | . | CSARREYEQYF | TGCAGTGCTAGGAGGGAGTACGAGCAGTACTTC
TRBJ1-4 | . | TRBV6-1 | . | CASRAALNEKLFF | TGTGCCAGCAGGGCCGCCCTGAATGAGAAACTGTTTTTT
TRBJ2-7 | few | TRBV10-3 | . | CAISDAGVYEQYF | TGTGCCATCAGTGACGCCGGAGTCTACGAGCAGTACTTC
TRBJ1-5 | few | TRBV4-2 | . | CASSHYDSLDQPQHF | TGTGCCAGCAGCCATTACGACAGCTTAGATCAGCCCCAGCATTTT
TRBJ2-3 | . | TRBV10-3 | . | CAISDSFSTDTQYF | TGTGCCATCAGTGACTCCTTTAGCACAGATACGCAGTATTTT
TRBJ2-1 | . | TRBV24-1 | TRBD2 | CATSDPRTREDEQFF | TGTGCCACCAGTGATCCCCGGACCCGGGAGGATGAGCAGTTCTTC
TRBJ1-1 | . | TRBV9 | TRBD1 | CASSATGGSTEAFF | TGTGCCAGCAGCGCTACAGGGGGATCCACTGAAGCTTTCTTT
TRBJ1-6 | . | TRBV3-1 | TRBD1 | CASSQGGRGQAYSPLHF | TGTGCCAGCAGCCAAGGGGGCCGTGGACAGGCGTATTCACCCCTCCACTTT
TRBJ1-5 | few | TRBV9 | TRBD1 | CASSDGTGNQPQHF | TGTGCCAGCAGCGACGGGACAGGCAATCAGCCCCAGCATTTT
TRBJ2-5 | . | TRBV20-1 | TRBD1 | CSARDSGGARQYF | TGCAGTGCTAGAGATTCAGGGGGCGCCCGGCAGTACTTC
TRBJ2-4 | . | TRBV20-1 | . | CSARVGRDIQYF | TGCAGTGCTAGGGTGGGGCGGGACATTCAGTACTTC
TRBJ2-1 | . | TRBV24-1 | TRBD2 | CATSDRGLAGDEQFF | TGTGCCACCAGTGACCGGGGACTAGCGGGGGATGAGCAGTTCTTC
TRBJ2-1 | few | TRBV20-1 | . | CSASESGPNNEQFF | TGCAGTGCTAGCGAGTCAGGGCCGAACAATGAGCAGTTCTTC
TRBJ2-3 | . | TRBV7-2 | . | CANSLSSAINTQYF | TGTGCCAACAGCTTATCTTCTGCCATAAATACGCAGTATTTT
TRBJ2-7 | . | TRBV29-1 | . | CSVEVDTYEQYF | TGCAGCGTTGAAGTAGATACCTACGAGCAGTACTTC
TRBJ2-7 | . | TRBV5-6 | TRBD2 | CASSYTLAGSYEQYF | TGTGCCAGCAGCTACACACTAGCGGGATCCTACGAGCAGTACTTC
TRBJ2-4 | few | TRBV6-1 | TRBD2 | CASLSGDIQYF | TGTGCCAGCCTCAGCGGGGACATTCAGTACTTC
TRBJ2-2 | few | TRBV20-1 | TRBD1 | CSAKTGWLTGELFF | TGCAGTGCTAAGACAGGGTGGTTGACCGGGGAGCTGTTTTTT
TRBJ2-3 | . | TRBV2 | TRBD2 | CASRSAGGPGDTQYF | TGTGCCAGCAGATCGGCGGGGGGGCCGGGAGATACGCAGTATTTT
TRBJ2-1 | . | TRBV27 | TRBD2 | CASSRLAGPSGQFF | TGTGCCAGCAGTAGGCTAGCGGGGCCTTCGGGGCAGTTCTTC
TRBJ2-3 | . | TRBV9 | . | CASSGSGRTDAQYF | TGTGCCAGCAGCGGGTCCGGCCGCACAGATGCGCAGTATTTT
TRBJ1-2 | . | TRBV20-1 | . | CSARDHRGYTF | TGCAGTGCTAGAGATCACAGGGGCTACACCTTC
TRBJ1-1 | . | TRBV20-1 | TRBD1 | CSAPTGGIARGTEAFF | TGCAGTGCTCCGACAGGGGGCATCGCCCGAGGCACTGAAGCTTTCTTT
TRBJ2-7 | few | TRBV2 | TRBD2 | CASSERRASGHSSYNEQYF | TGTGCCAGCAGTGAAAGGCGGGCTAGCGGGCATAGCTCCTACAATGAGCAGTACTTC
TRBJ2-4 | many | TRBV27 | . | CASGTGKQYF | TGTGCCAGCGGAACAGGAAAGCAGTACTTC
TRBJ2-3 | once | TRBV12-3/TRBV12-4 | TRBD2 | CARRNVQTSGRSDTQYF | TGTGCCCGCAGGAATGTTCAGACTAGCGGGAGATCAGATACGCAGTATTTT
TRBJ2-3 | few | TRBV20-1 | . | CSLGRRSPDTQYF | TGCAGCTTAGGGAGAAGGTCCCCAGATACGCAGTATTTT